The rows below give T cell receptor beta chains drawn from one sample of a study of beta chain features in type 1 diabetes. Clones were sequenced by immunoSEQ multiplex PCR, and TCRdb holds only the in-frame ones, with some missing. The sample contains 200,000 to 250,000 clones, 9.6% of which appear only once. The specimen was naive CD4+ T cells from blood. All receptors come from a woman aged 18-29 years in good health. The conserved cysteine and the conserved F or W are not part of the CDR3 here.

V gene	J gene	CDR3 protein
TRBV5-5	TRBJ1-2	ASSLVPGANYGYT
TRBV6-5	TRBJ2-5	ASGGHHQETQY
TRBV30	TRBJ2-5	AWRTSGGWKTQY
TRBV19	TRBJ2-4	ASSSGGNIQY
TRBV7-9	TRBJ2-1	ASSLINNEQF
TRBV28	TRBJ2-1	ASSPPGQDNEQF
TRBV7-9	TRBJ2-1	ASSQTSGAYNEQF
TRBV6-6	TRBJ1-5	ASSYTGQGASQPQH
TRBV6-1	TRBJ2-1	ASSEEGVLASGDHAQF
TRBV9	TRBJ2-7	ASSVGAVSYEQY
TRBV6-5	TRBJ1-5	ASSRAHSNQPQH
TRBV7-9	TRBJ1-2	ASSLPRQVYGYT
TRBV9	TRBJ1-2	ASSYALTGSYGYT